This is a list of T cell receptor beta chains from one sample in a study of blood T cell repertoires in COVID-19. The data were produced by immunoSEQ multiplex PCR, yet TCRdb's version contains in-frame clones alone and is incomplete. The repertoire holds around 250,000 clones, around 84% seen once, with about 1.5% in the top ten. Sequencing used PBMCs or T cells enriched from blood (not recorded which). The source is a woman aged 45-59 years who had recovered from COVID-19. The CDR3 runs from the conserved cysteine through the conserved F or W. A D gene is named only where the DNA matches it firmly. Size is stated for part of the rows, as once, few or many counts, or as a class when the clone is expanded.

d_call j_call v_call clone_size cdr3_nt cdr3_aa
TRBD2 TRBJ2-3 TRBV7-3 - TGTGCCAGCAGCTTAACACTAGCGGGAGCGACAGATACGCAGTATTTT CASSLTLAGATDTQYF
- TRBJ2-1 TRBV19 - TGTGCCAGTAGTATATCCGTAAACAGCTACAATGAGCAGTTCTTC CASSISVNSYNEQFF
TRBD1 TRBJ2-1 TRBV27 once TGTGCCAGCAAACCACCGGGACAGCAGCAGTTCTTC CASKPPGQQQFF
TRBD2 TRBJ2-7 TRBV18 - TGTGCCAGCTCCGGGTCCGACACGGGGGGAGAGCAGTACTTC CASSGSDTGGEQYF
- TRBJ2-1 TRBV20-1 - TGCAGTGCTAGTGACCCGGGACTTGCACGTGATGAGCAGTTCTTC CSASDPGLARDEQFF
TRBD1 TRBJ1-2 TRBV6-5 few TGTGCCAGCAGTTACAGTACAGGGGCTAACTATGGCTACACCTTC CASSYSTGANYGYTF
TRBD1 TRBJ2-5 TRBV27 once TGTGCCAGCAGTTTCGGACAGGGGGCTATGGAGACCCAGTACTTC CASSFGQGAMETQYF
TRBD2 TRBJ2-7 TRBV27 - TGTGCCAGCAGGACTAGCGGGGCCCCTTTCTACGAGCAGTACTTC CASRTSGAPFYEQYF
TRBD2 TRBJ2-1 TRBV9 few TGTGCCAGCAGCGCTCGGACTAGCGGGCACTCCTACAATGAGCAGTTCTTC CASSARTSGHSYNEQFF
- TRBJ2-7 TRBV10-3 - TGTGCCATCAGTGAGGACAGCTACGAGCAGTACTTC CAISEDSYEQYF
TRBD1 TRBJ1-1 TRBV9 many TGTGCCAGCAGCGTAAGCGGGACAGGGGACACTGAAGCTTTCTTT CASSVSGTGDTEAFF
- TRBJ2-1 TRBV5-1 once TGCGCCAGCAGCTTGACGACTAGTTTCAATGAGCAGTTCTTC CASSLTTSFNEQFF
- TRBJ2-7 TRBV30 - TGTGCCTGGACTAGTCGTTTCGAGCAGTACTTC CAWTSRFEQYF
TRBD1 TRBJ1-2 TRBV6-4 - TGTGCCAGCAGTGAAGGGACAGCCAATGGCTACACCTTC CASSEGTANGYTF
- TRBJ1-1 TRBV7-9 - TGTGCCAGCAGCTTTATAGGCGGCCGAGACACTGAAGCTTTCTTT CASSFIGGRDTEAFF